The rows below give T cell receptor beta chains drawn from one sample of a study of monozygotic twins with inflammatory bowel disease. TCRdb reprocessed the 5' RACE reads, with one entry per CDR3 protein and no DNA. The sample data list about 210,000 distinct CDR3 sequences. Sequenced material: blood. The receptors were sampled from a human donor with ulcerative colitis or Crohn's disease, or a healthy co-twin of an affected twin (not recorded which). The CDR3 runs from the conserved cysteine through the conserved F or W.

V gene: TRBV20-1; J gene: TRBJ2-7; CDR3 protein: CSARGDTYYEQYF
V gene: TRBV29-1; J gene: TRBJ1-4; CDR3 protein: CSVEAGAREKLFF
V gene: TRBV13; J gene: TRBJ2-5; CDR3 protein: CASSFRVSSQETQYF
V gene: TRBV20-1; J gene: TRBJ2-7; CDR3 protein: CSAVPGQGSYEQYF
V gene: TRBV12-3/TRBV12-4; J gene: TRBJ2-5; CDR3 protein: CASSLLTTQETQYF
V gene: TRBV12-3/TRBV12-4; J gene: TRBJ1-1; CDR3 protein: CASSLQQKNTEAFF
V gene: TRBV20-1; J gene: TRBJ2-1; CDR3 protein: CSAEGTLLFEQFF
V gene: TRBV7-3; J gene: TRBJ1-6; CDR3 protein: CASSPGHGGSPLHF
V gene: TRBV12-3/TRBV12-4; J gene: TRBJ1-4; CDR3 protein: CASSSSNLEGKLFF
V gene: TRBV6-6; J gene: TRBJ2-1; CDR3 protein: CASSTKERNEQFF
V gene: TRBV12-3/TRBV12-4; J gene: TRBJ1-1; CDR3 protein: CASSHGQYTEAFF
V gene: TRBV5-1; J gene: TRBJ2-1; CDR3 protein: CASSLGLAGSRSSYNEQFF
V gene: TRBV20-1; J gene: TRBJ2-7; CDR3 protein: CSASPAGTSSYEQYF
V gene: TRBV4-1; J gene: TRBJ1-6; CDR3 protein: CASSQVMTAPYNSPLHF